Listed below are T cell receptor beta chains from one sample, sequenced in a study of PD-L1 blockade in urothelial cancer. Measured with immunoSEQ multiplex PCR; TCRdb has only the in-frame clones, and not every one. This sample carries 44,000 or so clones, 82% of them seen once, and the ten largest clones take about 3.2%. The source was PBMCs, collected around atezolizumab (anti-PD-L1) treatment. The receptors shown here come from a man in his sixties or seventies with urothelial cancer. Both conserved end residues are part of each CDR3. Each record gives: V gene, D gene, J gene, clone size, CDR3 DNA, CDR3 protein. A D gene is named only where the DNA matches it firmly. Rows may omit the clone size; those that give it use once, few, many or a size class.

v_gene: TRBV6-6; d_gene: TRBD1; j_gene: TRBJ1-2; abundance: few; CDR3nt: TGTGCCAGCAGCCGCGGGACAGGGACCGACTATGGCTACACCTTC; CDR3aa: CASSRGTGTDYGYTF
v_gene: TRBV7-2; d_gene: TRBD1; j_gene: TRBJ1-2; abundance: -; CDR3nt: TGTGCCACCTCGAGGGGGGACAGGGGGCGGCTCGACGGCTACACCTTC; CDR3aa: CATSRGDRGRLDGYTF
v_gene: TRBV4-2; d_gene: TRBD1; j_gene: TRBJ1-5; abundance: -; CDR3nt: TGTGCCAGCAGCCCTTCTTATCTGCAGGGGGCACCCTCCAATCAGCCCCAGCATTTT; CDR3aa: CASSPSYLQGAPSNQPQHF
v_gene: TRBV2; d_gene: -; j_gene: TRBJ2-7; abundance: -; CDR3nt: TGTGCCAGCATTCAGGACTACGAGCAGTACTTC; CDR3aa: CASIQDYEQYF
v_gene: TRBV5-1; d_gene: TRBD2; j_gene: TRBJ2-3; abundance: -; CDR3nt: TGCGCCAGCAGCAACGGACTAGCGGGGCGCTACCGCACAGATACGCAGTATTTT; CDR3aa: CASSNGLAGRYRTDTQYF
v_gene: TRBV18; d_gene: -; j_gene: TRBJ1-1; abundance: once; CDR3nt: TGTGCCAGCTCCCCTACGGCGGGGGCCACTGAAGCTTTCTTT; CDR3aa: CASSPTAGATEAFF
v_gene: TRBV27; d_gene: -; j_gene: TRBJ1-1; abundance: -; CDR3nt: TGTGCCAGCAGGCTTGACAGCTTCCCCGGCCCTTTCTTT; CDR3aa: CASRLDSFPGPFF
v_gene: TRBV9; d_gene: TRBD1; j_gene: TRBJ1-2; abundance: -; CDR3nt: TGTGCCAGCAGCGGACAGGGGACAGGTGATGGCTACACCTTC; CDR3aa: CASSGQGTGDGYTF
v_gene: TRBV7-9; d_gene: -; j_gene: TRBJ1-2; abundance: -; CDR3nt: TGTGCCAGCAGCCGAATGGGGGGACGGAACTATGGCTACACCTTC; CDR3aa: CASSRMGGRNYGYTF
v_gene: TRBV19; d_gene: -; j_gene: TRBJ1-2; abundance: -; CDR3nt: TGTGCCACCCAGACAGGAGAAGGGGGTTATGGCTACACCTTC; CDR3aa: CATQTGEGGYGYTF
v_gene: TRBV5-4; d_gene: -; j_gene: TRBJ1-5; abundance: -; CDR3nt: TGCGCCAGCAGCAGTGCACAGAATCAGCCCCAGCATTTT; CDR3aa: CASSSAQNQPQHF
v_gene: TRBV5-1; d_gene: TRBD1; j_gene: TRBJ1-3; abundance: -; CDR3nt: TGCGCCAGCAGCCTGGACAGGGCTGGCTCTGGAAACACCATATATTTT; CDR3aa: CASSLDRAGSGNTIYF
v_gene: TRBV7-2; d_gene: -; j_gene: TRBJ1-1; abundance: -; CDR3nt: TGTGCCAGCAGCTCAGACTTCTTTCGGGCTTTCTTT; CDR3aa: CASSSDFFRAFF
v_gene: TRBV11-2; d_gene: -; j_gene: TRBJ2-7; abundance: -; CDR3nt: TGTGCCAGCAGCTTGCCCGGGGGCGAGCAGTACTTC; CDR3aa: CASSLPGGEQYF
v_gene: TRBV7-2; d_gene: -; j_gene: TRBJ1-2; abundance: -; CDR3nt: TGTGCCAGCAGCTTACCTACAGGGCATGGCTACACCTTC; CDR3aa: CASSLPTGHGYTF
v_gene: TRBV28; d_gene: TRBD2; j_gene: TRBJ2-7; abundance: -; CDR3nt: TGTGCCAGCAGGGTCTCGGGGGGTTCCTACGAGCAGTACTTC; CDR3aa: CASRVSGGSYEQYF
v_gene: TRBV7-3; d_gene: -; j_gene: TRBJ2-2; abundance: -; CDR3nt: TGTGCCAGCAGCTTAACGGGAAGGGGGTCTGGGGCTAACACCGGGGAGCTGTTTTTT; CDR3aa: CASSLTGRGSGANTGELFF
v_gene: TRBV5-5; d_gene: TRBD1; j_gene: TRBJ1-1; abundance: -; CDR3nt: TGTGCCAGCAGCTCCGCCGGGACAGGGTACACTGAAGCTTTCTTT; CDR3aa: CASSSAGTGYTEAFF
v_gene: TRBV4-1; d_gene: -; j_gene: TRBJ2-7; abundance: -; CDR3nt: TGCGCCAGCAGCCAAGAAGGGACTTCTAATGGGGAGCAGTACTTC; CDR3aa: CASSQEGTSNGEQYF
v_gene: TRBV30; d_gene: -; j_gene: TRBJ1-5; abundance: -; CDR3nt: TGTGCCTGGAGTGTCTGGCAGAGCAATCAGCCCCAGCATTTT; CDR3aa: CAWSVWQSNQPQHF
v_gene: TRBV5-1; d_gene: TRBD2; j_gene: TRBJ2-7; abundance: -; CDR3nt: TGCGCCAGCAGCTTGGGACTAGCGGGAGTCGAGCAGTACTTC; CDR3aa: CASSLGLAGVEQYF
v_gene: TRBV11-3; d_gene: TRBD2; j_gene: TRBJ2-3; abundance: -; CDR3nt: TGTGCCAGCAGCTTGGGGACTAGCGGGGTGGATACGCAGTATTTT; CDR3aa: CASSLGTSGVDTQYF
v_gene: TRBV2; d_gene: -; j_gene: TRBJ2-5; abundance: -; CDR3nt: TGTGCCAGCAGCGCCGGCCCGGGGACCCAGTACTTC; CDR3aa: CASSAGPGTQYF
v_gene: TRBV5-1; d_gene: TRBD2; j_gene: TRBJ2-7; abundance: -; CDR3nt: TGCGCCAGCAGCAGCACTAGCGGGAGGGCCGAGCAGTACTTC; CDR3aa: CASSSTSGRAEQYF
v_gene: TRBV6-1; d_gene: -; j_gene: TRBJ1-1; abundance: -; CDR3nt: TGTGCCAGCAGATACAGGGAGAACACTGAAGCTTTCTTT; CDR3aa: CASRYRENTEAFF
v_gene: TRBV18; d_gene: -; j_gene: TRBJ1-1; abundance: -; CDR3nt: TGTGCCAGCTCACCTCTGGCCGCTGAAGCTTTCTTT; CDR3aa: CASSPLAAEAFF
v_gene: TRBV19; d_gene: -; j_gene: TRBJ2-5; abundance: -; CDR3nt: TGTGCCAGTAGTATAGATCTGTACAGAGAGACCCAGTACTTC; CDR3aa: CASSIDLYRETQYF
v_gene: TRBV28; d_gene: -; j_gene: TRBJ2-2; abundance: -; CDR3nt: TGTGCCAGCACCATAAGGCTAGCTGGGAACACCGGGGAGCTGTTTTTT; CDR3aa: CASTIRLAGNTGELFF
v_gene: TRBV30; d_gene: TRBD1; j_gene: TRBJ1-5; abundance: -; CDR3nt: TGTGCCTGGAGCCTAGGACAGGGCAATCAGCCCCAGCATTTT; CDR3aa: CAWSLGQGNQPQHF
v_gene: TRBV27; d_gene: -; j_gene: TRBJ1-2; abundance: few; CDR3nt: TGTGCCAGCAGTTTATCGGCTCTCGGGGGAACGGGCTACACCTTC; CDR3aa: CASSLSALGGTGYTF
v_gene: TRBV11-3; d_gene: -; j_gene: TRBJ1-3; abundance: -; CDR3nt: TGTGCCAGCAGCTTAAAGGGGGACACCATATATTTT; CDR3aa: CASSLKGDTIYF
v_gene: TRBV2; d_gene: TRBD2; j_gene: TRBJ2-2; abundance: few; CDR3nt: TGTGCCAGCGTCCTAGGGCTAGCGGGGGGTGACGGGGAGCTGTTTTTT; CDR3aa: CASVLGLAGGDGELFF
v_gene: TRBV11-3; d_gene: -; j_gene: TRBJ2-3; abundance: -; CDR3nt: TGTGCCAGCAGCTTAGACCTGCGGGGAACGCAGTATTTT; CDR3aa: CASSLDLRGTQYF
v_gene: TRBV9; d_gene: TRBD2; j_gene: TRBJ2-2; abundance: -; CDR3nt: TGTGCCAGCAGCGGCTCCGGGACTAGCGGGTTCACCGGGGAGCTGTTTTTT; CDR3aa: CASSGSGTSGFTGELFF
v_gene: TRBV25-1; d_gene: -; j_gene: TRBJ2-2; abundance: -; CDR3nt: TGTGCCAGCAGTGTCAACAGGCCGTACACCGGGGAGCTGTTTTTT; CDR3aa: CASSVNRPYTGELFF
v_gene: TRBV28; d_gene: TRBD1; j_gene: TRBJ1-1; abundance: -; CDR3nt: TGTGCCAGCACGGACAGGAGTAACACTGAAGCTTTCTTT; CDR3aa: CASTDRSNTEAFF
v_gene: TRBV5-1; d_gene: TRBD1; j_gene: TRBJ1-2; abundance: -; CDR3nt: TGCGCCAGCAGCTTGGACAGGGGTGTGGACGGCTACACCTTC; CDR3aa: CASSLDRGVDGYTF
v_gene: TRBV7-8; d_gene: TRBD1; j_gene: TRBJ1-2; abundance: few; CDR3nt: TGTGCCAGCAGCCCCAGCAGGGGGCCAGGCTATGGCTACACCTTC; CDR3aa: CASSPSRGPGYGYTF
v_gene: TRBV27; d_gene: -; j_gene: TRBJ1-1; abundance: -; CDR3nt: TGTGCCAGCAGTCCCGAGCGGGACGTGACTACTGAAGCTTTCTTT; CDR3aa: CASSPERDVTTEAFF
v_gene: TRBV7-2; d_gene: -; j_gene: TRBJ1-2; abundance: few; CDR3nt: TGTGCCAGCAGCTCCTTCCCCCGGGGTGGGTCGGTCGGGAACACCTTC; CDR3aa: CASSSFPRGGSVGNTF
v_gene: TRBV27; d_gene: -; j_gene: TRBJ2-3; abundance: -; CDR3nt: TGTGCCAGCAAGGGGCCCGAACTAATCACAGATACGCAGTATTTT; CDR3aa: CASKGPELITDTQYF
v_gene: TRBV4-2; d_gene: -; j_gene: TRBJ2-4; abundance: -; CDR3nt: TGTGCCAGCAGCCAAGTAGAGATACTAGCCAAAAACATTCAGTACTTC; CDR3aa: CASSQVEILAKNIQYF
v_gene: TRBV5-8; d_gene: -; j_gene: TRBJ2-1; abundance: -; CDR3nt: TGTGCCAGCAGCTCGAGAAACTCCTACAATGAGCAGTTCTTC; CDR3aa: CASSSRNSYNEQFF
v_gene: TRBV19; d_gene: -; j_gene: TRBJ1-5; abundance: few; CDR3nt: TGTGCCAGTAGGTTACAGACTAGCAATCAGCCCCAGCATTTT; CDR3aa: CASRLQTSNQPQHF
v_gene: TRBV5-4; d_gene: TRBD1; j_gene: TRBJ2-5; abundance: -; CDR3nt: TGTGCCAGCAGCCAATCGACAGGGATAAGGAGAGAGACCCAGTACTTC; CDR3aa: CASSQSTGIRRETQYF
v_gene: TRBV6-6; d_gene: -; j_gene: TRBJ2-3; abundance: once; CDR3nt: TGTGCCAGCAGTACGAGTTACACAGGGTCTCCAGATACGCAGTATTTT; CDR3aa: CASSTSYTGSPDTQYF
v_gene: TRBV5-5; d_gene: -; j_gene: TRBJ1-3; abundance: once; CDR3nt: TGTGCCAGCAGCTTTTCTGACGGGAGATCTGGAAACACCATATATTTT; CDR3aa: CASSFSDGRSGNTIYF
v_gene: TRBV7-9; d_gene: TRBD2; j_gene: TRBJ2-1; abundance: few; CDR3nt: TGTGCCAGCAGCCCCAGCGGGGTAGCCTACAATGAGCAGTTCTTC; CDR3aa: CASSPSGVAYNEQFF
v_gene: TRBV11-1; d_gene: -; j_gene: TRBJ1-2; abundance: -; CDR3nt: TGTGCCAGCAGCTTAGTGGCAGGATATGGCTACACCTTC; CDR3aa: CASSLVAGYGYTF
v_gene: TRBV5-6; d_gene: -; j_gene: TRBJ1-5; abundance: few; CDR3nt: TGTGCCAGCAGCTGGGGGGAGGATCAGCCCCAGCATTTT; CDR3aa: CASSWGEDQPQHF
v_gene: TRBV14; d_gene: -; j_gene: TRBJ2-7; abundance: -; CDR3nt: TGTGCCAGCAGCCAAGGTTTTGGGGCTTACGAGCAGTACTTC; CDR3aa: CASSQGFGAYEQYF
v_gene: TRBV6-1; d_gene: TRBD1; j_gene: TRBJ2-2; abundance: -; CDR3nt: TGTGCCAGCAGTGACGGGACAGGGGGGGGCGGGGAGCTGTTTTTT; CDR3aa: CASSDGTGGGGELFF